The source of this T cell receptor beta chain is a study of OX40 agonist ivuxolimab in advanced cancers. Study context: Around 40% of patients had received prior checkpoint inhibitor therapy.

Clones were sequenced by immunoSEQ multiplex PCR, and TCRdb holds only the in-frame ones, with some missing. This table holds about 68,000 clones, approximately 90% found once. Study-level points and caveats: Clonal expansion among partial responders at 0.1-3.0 mg/kg ranked near the lowest.

With regard to this clone: As yet, its antigen is unknown.

The germline V and J ends were trimmed by 5 bases and 0 bases, with 11 bases remaining between them. Germline lookup yields CDR1 SNHLY and CDR2 FYNNEI. CDR3 size: 16 residues. The gene calls are TRBV2 and TRBJ2-6, with D perhaps matching TRBD1 (5 bases). The sequence derives from an adult with an advanced solid tumor such as melanoma, head and neck, liver or kidney cancer. This specimen was CD4+ or CD8+ T cells sorted from blood, taken in a trial of the OX40 agonist ivuxolimab. CDR3 sequence (DNA): TGTGCCAGCAGTAGGGGTCTGGGCTCTGGGGCCAACGTCCTGACTTTC. It specifies CASSRGLGSGANVLTF.